The clone carrying this TCR beta chain was observed once. Antigen: not known. V lost 8 bases to trimming and J lost 2 bases, with 10 bases between them. This CDR3 spans 13 amino acids. Germline loops: CDR1 LGHDT, CDR2 YNNKEL (reference sequence). This sample was included in a study of identical twins. Study-wide findings and caveats: Out-of-frame alpha sequences that twins shared showed excess low generation probability.

TCRdb re-called the 5' RACE reads through MiXCR, storing one row per CDR3 protein. The data contain some 500,000 distinct CDR3 sequences, 22% of them singletons. This sample was also put to use in a study of T cells expressing NK-cell markers. From that paper: Repertoire data for TCR beta were derived from sorted T cells (CD3+CD56+NKG2C+, CD3+CD56+NKG2C- and CD3+CD56-NKG2C+). Several of the donors carried dominant NKG2C+ clonotypes that took up about 1.0-7.0% of their CD8+ T cells.

Sequencing input: CD4+ T cells sorted from blood. The chain links TRBV3-1 to TRBJ2-1; D gene unclear. The clonotype originates from a woman aged 18-29 years in good health. CDR3 nucleotide sequence: TGTGCCAGCTGGGGTTCTCCCTACAATGAGCAGTTCTTC. Protein sequence: CASWGSPYNEQFF.